A selection of T cell receptor beta chains follows, all from one sample in a study of T cell repertoires in cytomegalovirus infection. TCRdb re-called the reads through MiXCR, storing one row per CDR3 protein. The table shows roughly 990,000 distinct CDR3 sequences, with about 33% occurring only once. What these receptors recognize is not known. The specimen was cultured CD8+ T cells from PBMCs, collected from culture after CMV antigen stimulation. Receptors were obtained from a human donor in good health (CMV status not recorded). Some clones in this sample may be carry-over from other donors' samples. Each CDR3 is given with its conserved first and last residue. The order of the fields is CDR3 protein, J gene, V gene.

CASSIPTSGAPNEQFF,TRBJ2-1,TRBV19
CASRGTNSPLHF,TRBJ1-6,TRBV2
CASSLWDSYSYEQYF,TRBJ2-7,TRBV13
CSAAGSGGPGELFF,TRBJ2-2,TRBV20-1
CASSVGMVSTEAFF,TRBJ1-1,TRBV9
CASSRQTSTNEKLFF,TRBJ1-4,TRBV7-9
CASRRPGTSAYEQYF,TRBJ2-7,TRBV7-8
CASSIKDGGYEQYF,TRBJ2-7,TRBV19
CASSSPRVSGGSGANVLTF,TRBJ2-6,TRBV7-9
CASSLAARGGITGELFF,TRBJ2-2,TRBV7-6
CASSQEGQGAYQPQHF,TRBJ1-5,TRBV4-1
CASSVSGTGADYEQYF,TRBJ2-7,TRBV7-9
CASSLRSGGPSGELFF,TRBJ2-2,TRBV11-3
CASSTDTVPEGYTF,TRBJ1-2,TRBV7-9
CAGARPSPSGNTIYF,TRBJ1-3,TRBV7-6
CASSESGVYENEQFF,TRBJ2-1,TRBV25-1
CASSFLTGRPEAFF,TRBJ1-1,TRBV28